Below are 9 T cell receptor beta chains sequenced from a single sample in a study of shared clonotypes between healthy human individuals. Using immunoSEQ multiplex PCR, the repertoire was profiled, and TCRdb retains in-frame clones only, with some absent. The data hold 1.6 million or so clones, with roughly 96% observed a single time. The material sequenced was naive CD4+ T cells sorted from blood. Subset noted: CD45RA+ positively selected. The receptors here all came from a man aged 25 to 40 in good health.

The chain combines TRBV11-1 with TRBJ2-3; 10 nucleotides line up with TRBD1. The CDR3 is made up of 15 amino acids. The V segment lost 3 bases and the J segment 5 bases; nucleotides outside the gene matches: 5. Germline loops: CDR1 SGHAT, CDR2 FQDESV (reference sequence). CDR3 in amino acids: CASSLTGGAEDTQYF. In nucleotides, the CDR3 is TGTGCCAGCAGCTTGACAGGGGGCGCCGAAGATACGCAGTATTTT. Complete variable domain (other parts from reference TRBV11-1 and TRBJ2-3): EAEVAQSPRYKITEKSQAVAFWCDPISGHATLYWYRQILGQGPELLVQFQDESVVDDSQLPKDRFSAERLKGVDSTLKIQPAELGDSAMYLCASSLTGGAEDTQYFGPGTRLTVL.

The V call is TRBV7-8, the J call TRBJ1-1; 9 nucleotides line up with TRBD1. The CDR3 spans 13 residues. Germline lookup yields CDR1 SGHVS and CDR2 FQNEAQ. The ends lost 3 bases at V and 5 bases at J; junction bases unmatched: 1. CDR3 nucleotides: TGTGCCAGCAGCTTGGACAGGGGAACTGAAGCTTTCTTT. Translation gives CASSLDRGTEAFF.

The chain couples TRBV28 to TRBJ1-1; TRBD1 agrees at 8 bases. V lost 1 base, J lost 6 bases, and 4 bases stayed unmatched. CDR1 is MDHEN, CDR2 SYDVKM, per germline. The CDR3 is 14 amino acids. CDR3 in DNA: TGTGCCAGCAGTTTATCGGACAGGGAGGCTGAAGCTTTCTTT. This codes for CASSLSDREAEAFF. The full variable domain, its missing parts supplied by reference TRBV28 and TRBJ1-1, is DVKVTQSSRYLVKRTGEKVFLECVQDMDHENMFWYRQDPGLGLRLIYFSYDVKMKEKGDIPEGYSVSREKKERFSLILESASTNQTSMYLCASSLSDREAEAFFGQGTRLTVV.

This clone was observed a few times. The J gene is TRBJ1-5, the V gene TRBV7-7; D gene unclear. The CDR3 runs to 12 residues. Germline V CDR1 and CDR2: SSHAT, FNYEAQ (reference sequence). V was trimmed by 5 bases and J by 5 bases, leaving 7 bases between them. CDR3: CASSPPDQPQHF. In DNA, the CDR3 is TGTGCCAGCAGCCCCCCCGATCAGCCCCAGCATTTT. Filled out from reference TRBV7-7 and TRBJ1-5, the complete variable domain reads GAGVSQSPRYKVTKRGQDVTLRCDPISSHATLYWYQQALGQGPEFLTYFNYEAQPDKSGLPSDRFSAERPEGSISTLTIQRTEQRDSAMYRCASSPPDQPQHFGDGTRLSIL.

This sequence joins TRBV6-6 and TRBJ2-3, with 7 bases that match TRBD1. The CDR3 sequence is 13 residues long. V lost 8 bases to trimming and J lost 2 bases; unmatched junction nucleotides: 4. Germline-derived CDR1 and CDR2 are MNHNY and SVGAGI (reference sequence). The CDR3, as DNA: TGTGCCAGCTCCAGGGGGAACACAGATACGCAGTATTTT. Its protein product is CASSRGNTDTQYF.

The chain joins TRBV28 to TRBJ1-5, with D possibly TRBD1 on 5 matching bases. Germline values: CDR1 MDHEN, CDR2 SYDVKM. CDR3 size: 14 residues. The V end was cut by 4 bases, the J end by 3 bases, with 10 bases between. CDR3 loop: CASSSPGTNQPQHF. CDR3 nucleotides: TGTGCCAGCAGTTCCCCAGGGACCAATCAGCCCCAGCATTTT.

The chain recombines TRBV19 with TRBJ1-5; D gene unclear. This CDR3 contains 13 residues. Germline V gene lookup returns CDR1 LNHDA and CDR2 SQIVND (reference sequence). V lost 5 bases, J lost 5 bases, and 10 bases lay in between. CDR3 coding DNA: TGTGCCAGTAGTCCCCCGAGGGATCAGCCCCAGCATTTT. Amino acids: CASSPPRDQPQHF. Together with reference TRBV19 and TRBJ1-5, the CDR3 gives the full variable domain: DGGITQSPKYLFRKEGQNVTLSCEQNLNHDAMYWYRQDPGQGLRLIYYSQIVNDFQKGDIAEGYSVSREKKESFPLTVTSAQKNPTAFYLCASSPPRDQPQHFGDGTRLSIL.

The rearrangement links TRBV19 to TRBJ1-1; no clear D. Germline CDR1 LNHDA, CDR2 SQIVND (reference sequence). This CDR3 spans 14 amino acids. V was shortened by 4 bases and J by 1 base, with 10 bases between the two germline ends. The CDR3 DNA reads TGTGCCAGTAGTACCGGACGGGAGAACACTGAAGCTTTCTTT. This sequence encodes CASSTGRENTEAFF. Full variable domain (rest looked up from reference TRBV19 and TRBJ1-1): DGGITQSPKYLFRKEGQNVTLSCEQNLNHDAMYWYRQDPGQGLRLIYYSQIVNDFQKGDIAEGYSVSREKKESFPLTVTSAQKNPTAFYLCASSTGRENTEAFFGQGTRLTVV.

The rearrangement joins TRBV9 to TRBJ2-1; maybe TRBD2 (6 bases). Trimming stripped 3 bases from V and 0 bases from J, with 10 bases between. The CDR3 has 15 residues. Germline V gene data show CDR1 as SGDLS and CDR2 as YYNGEE. The CDR3 spells CASSAAGSSYNEQFF. DNA of the CDR3: TGTGCCAGCAGCGCGGCCGGGAGCTCCTACAATGAGCAGTTCTTC.